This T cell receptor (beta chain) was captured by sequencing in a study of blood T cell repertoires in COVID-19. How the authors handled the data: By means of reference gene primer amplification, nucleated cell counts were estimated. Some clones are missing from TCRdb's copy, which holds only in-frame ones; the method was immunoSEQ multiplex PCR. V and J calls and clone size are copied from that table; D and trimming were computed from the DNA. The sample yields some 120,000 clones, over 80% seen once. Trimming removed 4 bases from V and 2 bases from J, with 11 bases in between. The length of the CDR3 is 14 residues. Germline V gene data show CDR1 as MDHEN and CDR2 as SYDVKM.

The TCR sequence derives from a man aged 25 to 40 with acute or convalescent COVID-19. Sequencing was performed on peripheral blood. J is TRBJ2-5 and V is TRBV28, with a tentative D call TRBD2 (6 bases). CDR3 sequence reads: CASSSASGQETQYF. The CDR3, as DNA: TGTGCCAGCAGTTCGGCGAGCGGGCAAGAGACCCAGTACTTC.